A single sample is the source of the 8 T cell receptor beta chains below, sequenced in a study of CD8+ T cells in alopecia areata. Sample treatment: oral pan-JAK inhibitor, 5-10 mg twice daily. It was cDNA, reverse transcribed from extracted RNA, that served as the sequencing template. Using immunoSEQ multiplex PCR, the repertoire was profiled, and TCRdb retains in-frame clones only, with some absent. The sample shows hundreds of thousands of clones, 66% of them seen only once. Sequencing was performed on CD4+ T cells sorted from blood, taken around week 46, from a patient treated with tofacitinib. These receptors originate from a human donor with alopecia areata.

The chain joins TRBV14 to TRBJ2-1, with D hard to call. CDR3 length equals 13 residues. The germline V gene has CDR1 SGHDN and CDR2 FVKESK. The V and J ends lost 3 bases and 9 bases respectively, with 12 bases between them. The CDR3 sequence: CASSHPASPEQFF. CDR3 in DNA: TGTGCCAGCAGCCACCCAGCATCCCCTGAGCAGTTCTTC. Using reference TRBV14 and TRBJ2-1 for the parts outside the CDR3, the full variable domain is EAGVTQFPSHSVIEKGQTVTLRCDPISGHDNLYWYRRVMGKEIKFLLHFVKESKQDESGMPNNRFLAERTGGTYSTLKVQPAELEDSGVYFCASSHPASPEQFFGPGTRLTVL.

CDR3 coding DNA: TGTGCCTGGAGTGCGGACAGGGGGCCAAATTCACCCCTCCACTTT. It encodes CAWSADRGPNSPLHF. The V call is TRBV30, the J call TRBJ1-6; 11 positions match TRBD1. CDR1 and CDR2 from the germline V gene are GTSNPN and SVGIG (reference sequence). V lost 1 base, J lost 7 bases, and 3 bases stayed unmatched. CDR3 length: 15 residues.

The V gene is TRBV6-1, the J gene TRBJ2-1; D might be TRBD1 (5 bases). Germline CDR1 reads MNHNS; CDR2 reads SASEGT. The germline V and J ends were trimmed by 1 base and 4 bases, with 11 bases remaining between them. The CDR3 consists of 15 residues. CDR3 bases: TGTGCCAGCAGTGAAGGGACACCCGGGTACAATGAGCAGTTCTTC. Its translation: CASSEGTPGYNEQFF.

The rearrangement uses TRBV10-3 and TRBJ2-7; no reliable D call. The CDR3 has 12 amino acids. Deletions cut 1 base from V and 4 bases from J, with 5 bases between. Per germline, CDR1 ENHRY and CDR2 SYGVKD. CDR3 sequence (DNA): TGTGCCATCAGTGAGTTAGATTACGAGCAGTACTTC. Translated: CAISELDYEQYF.

This clone has only a few counts. V gene TRBV19 combines with J gene TRBJ1-1; 8 bases map to TRBD1. Germline trimming cut 6 bases from V and 10 bases from J; bases unmatched to any gene: 7. The CDR3 sequence is 12 residues long. Per the germline V gene, CDR1 is LNHDA and CDR2 is SQIVND (reference sequence). Here the CDR3 reads CASSQTQGAAFF. The CDR3 nucleotides are TGTGCCAGTAGCCAAACCCAGGGGGCAGCTTTCTTT.

This clone was counted between two and nine times. This rearrangement joins TRBV9 to TRBJ1-6, with D tentatively TRBD1 (5 bases). The CDR3 runs 14 residues. V gave up 0 bases and J gave up 7 bases, with 8 bases separating them. The germline V gene has CDR1 SGDLS and CDR2 YYNGEE. The CDR3 sequence: CASSVEGINSPLHF. Written as DNA, the CDR3 is TGTGCCAGCAGCGTAGAGGGGATAAATTCACCCCTCCACTTT.

This clone was seen a handful of times. The V and J genes are TRBV29-1 and TRBJ2-5; TRBD2 aligns across 11 bases. Germline CDR1 reads SQVTM; CDR2 reads ANQGSEA. The CDR3 consists of 12 residues. CDR3 region: CSGTSGKETQYF. As DNA, the CDR3 is TGCAGTGGGACTAGCGGTAAAGAGACCCAGTACTTC. The variable domain in full, with the rest retrieved from reference TRBV29-1 and TRBJ2-5, is SAVISQKPSRDICQRGTSLTIQCQVDSQVTMMFWYRQQPGQSLTLIATANQGSEATYESGFVIDKFPISRPNLTFSTLTVSNMSPEDSSIYLCSGTSGKETQYFGPGTRLLVL.

This clone was seen a handful of times. The chain carries TRBV29-1 and TRBJ1-2, with TRBD1 matching over 8 bases. The CDR3 runs to 13 residues. Per the germline V gene, CDR1 is SQVTM and CDR2 is ANQGSEA. The V segment lost 8 bases and the J segment 6 bases; nucleotides outside the gene matches: 11. CDR3 sequence reads: CSSRTQGADGYTF. In DNA, the CDR3 is TGCAGCTCGAGGACCCAGGGGGCGGATGGCTACACCTTC.